What follows are 10 T cell receptor beta chains derived from one specimen sequenced in a study of control samples from healthy donors and cancer patients. Assay used: immunoSEQ multiplex PCR; TCRdb lists only in-frame clones, some missing. The table shows some 190,000 clones, with approximately 91% occurring only once. The material sequenced was blood. The source of these receptors is a man aged 30 to 45 in good health.

In this sample, this clone turned up a few times. J is TRBJ1-2 and V is TRBV6-1, with no clear D. The CDR3 runs to 18 residues. The ends were cut back, 0 bases at V and 1 base at J, with 18 bases in the middle. Germline CDR1 is MNHNS and CDR2 is SASEGT. CDR3: CASSEAPMDGVINYGYTF. Written as DNA, the CDR3 is TGTGCCAGCAGTGAAGCCCCAATGGACGGCGTGATTAACTATGGCTACACCTTC.

V usage is TRBV6-6 and J usage is TRBJ2-2; the D gene is possibly TRBD1 (6 bases). V was shortened by 10 bases and J by 3 bases, with 15 bases between the two germline ends. Germline V gives CDR1 MNHNY, CDR2 SVGAGI (reference sequence). This CDR3 region has 14 residues. CDR3 loop: CATGEKGDTGELFF. For the CDR3, the DNA is TGTGCCACCGGGGAAAAGGGGGACACCGGGGAGCTGTTTTTT.

The chain links TRBV5-6 to TRBJ1-4; D possibly corresponds to TRBD1 (6 bases). Per the germline V gene, CDR1 is SGHDT and CDR2 is YYEEEE. The CDR3 runs to 16 residues. V lost 1 base, J lost 8 bases, and 18 bases lay in between. CDR3 loop: CASSLTQGSGREKLFF. The CDR3 nucleotides are TGTGCCAGCAGCTTGACTCAGGGGTCGGGAAGGGAAAAACTGTTTTTT.

The chain joins TRBV9 to TRBJ2-1; 14 positions agree with TRBD2. CDR1 is SGDLS, CDR2 YYNGEE, per germline. CDR3 size: 16 residues. The V and J ends lost 3 bases and 5 bases, in that order; junction bases with no gene match: 4. For the CDR3, the DNA is TGTGCCAGCAGCGCCGGGGGACTAGCGGGGGACAATGAGCAGTTCTTC. It yields the protein CASSAGGLAGDNEQFF.

CDR3 in amino acids: CASSFGGGDTQYF. The CDR3 nucleotides are TGTGCCAGCAGCTTCGGGGGGGGCGATACGCAGTATTTT. The V and J genes are TRBV5-4 and TRBJ2-3; TRBD2 matches 8 bases. The CDR3 covers 13 residues. The J segment lost 6 bases and the V segment lost 2 bases, leaving 2 bases of the junction unmatched. CDR1 and CDR2 from the germline V gene are SGHNT and YYREEE (reference sequence).

This chain links TRBV6-1 with TRBJ1-3; TRBD1 might be the D (5 bases). CDR1 is MNHNS and CDR2 is SASEGT in the germline V gene. V lost 2 bases, J lost 0 bases, and 8 bases lay in between. The CDR3 is 15 amino acids. CDR3 DNA sequence: TGTGCCAGCAGTGAACAGGGAAGCTCTGGAAACACCATATATTTT. Its protein product is CASSEQGSSGNTIYF.

In nucleotides, the CDR3 is TGTGCCAGCACCGACAGGTCCTACGAGCAGTACTTC. This codes for CASTDRSYEQYF. The chain has TRBV27 and TRBJ2-7, with a tentative D call TRBD1 (6 bases). This CDR3 contains 12 residues. V lost 7 bases and J lost 1, with 8 bases in between. Germline CDR1 MNHEY, CDR2 SMNVEV (reference sequence).

The chain employs TRBV11-2 and TRBJ1-3, with no clear D. V was clipped by 9 bases and J by 0 bases, with 12 bases between them. The CDR3 is 14 amino acids. Germline CDR1 is SGHAT and CDR2 is FQNNGV. The CDR3 loop reads CASHITDSGNTIYF. CDR3 bases: TGTGCCAGTCATATTACAGACTCTGGAAACACCATATATTTT.

The rearrangement joins TRBV9 to TRBJ1-4; 10 bases fit TRBD1. In germline, CDR1 is SGDLS, CDR2 YYNGEE. This CDR3 has 15 residues. Losses at the gene ends were 3 bases for V and 7 bases for J; bases not matched to a gene: 6. The CDR3 bases are TGTGCCAGCAGCGCGACCGGGACAGGGGTTGAAAAACTGTTTTTT. The encoded protein is CASSATGTGVEKLFF.

The chain has TRBV4-1 and TRBJ2-1; TRBD1 matches 8 bases. From germline, CDR1 is MGHRA and CDR2 YSYEKL. The CDR3 totals 19 residues. V lost 2 bases and J lost 8; bases outside the gene matches: 20. The DNA for the CDR3 is TGCGCCAGCAGCCAATTGAGATTTCTGAAGGACAGGGTCCGCCATGAGCAGTTCTTC. Its protein is CASSQLRFLKDRVRHEQFF.